What follows is one TCR beta chain and its context. The antigen is undetermined. The CDR3 has 15 amino acids. Germline V CDR1 and CDR2: SGHAT, FQNNGV. Trimming at V came to 1 base and at J to 8 bases, leaving 6 bases not matched to a gene. These data originate in a study of siplizumab effects on memory and regulatory T cells. Clones were read by immunoSEQ multiplex PCR, and TCRdb kept only the in-frame ones, dropping some. The sample records around 68,000 clones, roughly 88% being singletons. Study-level results: Most alloreactive clones went unmapped to unstimulated subsets; only a minor fraction mapped.

Sequencing was performed on Tregs sorted from blood. This sequence originates from a human donor in good health. The J gene is TRBJ2-1, the V gene TRBV11-2; the match to TRBD2 covers 9 bases. The CDR3: CASSLVSGSKYEQFF. Here the CDR3 DNA reads TGTGCCAGCAGCTTAGTTAGCGGGAGTAAGTATGAGCAGTTCTTC. The full variable domain, rest sourced from reference TRBV11-2 and TRBJ2-1, is EAGVAQSPRYKIIEKRQSVAFWCNPISGHATLYWYQQILGQGPKLLIQFQNNGVVDDSQLPKDRFSAERLKGVDSTLKIQPAKLEDSAVYLCASSLVSGSKYEQFFGPGTRLTVL.